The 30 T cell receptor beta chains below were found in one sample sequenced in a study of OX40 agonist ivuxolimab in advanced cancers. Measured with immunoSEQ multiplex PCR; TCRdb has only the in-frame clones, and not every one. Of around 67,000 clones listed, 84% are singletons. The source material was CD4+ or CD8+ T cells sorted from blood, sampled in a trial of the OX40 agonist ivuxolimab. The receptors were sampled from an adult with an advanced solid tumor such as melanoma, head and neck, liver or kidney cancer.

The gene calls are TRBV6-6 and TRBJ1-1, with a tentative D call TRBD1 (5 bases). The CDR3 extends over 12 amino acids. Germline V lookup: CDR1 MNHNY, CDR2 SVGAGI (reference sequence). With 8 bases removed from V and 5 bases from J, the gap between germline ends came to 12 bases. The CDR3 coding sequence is TGTGCCAGCTCGCGGGGGAGGACTGAAGCTTTCTTT. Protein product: CASSRGRTEAFF.

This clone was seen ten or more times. The CDR3 DNA reads as TGCAGCGTTGTCGCGGGGGCGGGCGAGCAGTACTTC. Translated: CSVVAGAGEQYF. J is TRBJ2-7 and V is TRBV29-1; possibly TRBD2 for D (7 bases). Germline V lookup: CDR1 SQVTM, CDR2 ANQGSEA. CDR3 length equals 12 residues. V dropped 4 bases and J dropped 6 bases, with 13 bases sitting between them.

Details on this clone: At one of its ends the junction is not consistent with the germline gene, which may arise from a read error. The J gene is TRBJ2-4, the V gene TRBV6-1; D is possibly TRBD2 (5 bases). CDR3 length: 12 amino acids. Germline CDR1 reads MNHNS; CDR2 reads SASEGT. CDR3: CASSEAQRARAF. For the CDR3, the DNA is TGTGCCAGCAGTGAAGCGCAGAGGGCCCGCGCTTTC.

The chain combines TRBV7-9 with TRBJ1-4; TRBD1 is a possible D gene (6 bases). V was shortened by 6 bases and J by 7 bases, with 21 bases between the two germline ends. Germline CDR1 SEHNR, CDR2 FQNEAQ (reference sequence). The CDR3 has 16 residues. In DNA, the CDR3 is TGTGCCAGCAGTCAAACTTACTACAGGGACCTTGAAAAACTGTTTTTT. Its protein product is CASSQTYYRDLEKLFF.

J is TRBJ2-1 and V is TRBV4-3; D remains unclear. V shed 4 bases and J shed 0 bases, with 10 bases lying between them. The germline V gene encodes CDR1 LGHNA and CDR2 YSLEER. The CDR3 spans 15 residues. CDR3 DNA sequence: TGCGCCAGCAGCCCCGACTCCGGCTCCTACAATGAGCAGTTCTTC. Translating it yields CASSPDSGSYNEQFF.

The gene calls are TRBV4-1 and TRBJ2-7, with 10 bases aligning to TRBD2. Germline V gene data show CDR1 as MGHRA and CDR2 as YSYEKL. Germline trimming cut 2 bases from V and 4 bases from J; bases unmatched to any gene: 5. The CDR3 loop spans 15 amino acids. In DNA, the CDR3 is TGCGCCAGCAGCCAACGAGCGGGAGGGGAATACGAGCAGTACTTC. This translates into CASSQRAGGEYEQYF.

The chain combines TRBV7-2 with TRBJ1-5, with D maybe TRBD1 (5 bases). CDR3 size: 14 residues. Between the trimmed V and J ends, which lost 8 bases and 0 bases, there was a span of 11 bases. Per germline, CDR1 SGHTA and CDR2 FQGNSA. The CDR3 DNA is TGTGCCAGCTCTGACAGAAATAGCAATCAGCCCCAGCATTTT. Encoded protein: CASSDRNSNQPQHF.

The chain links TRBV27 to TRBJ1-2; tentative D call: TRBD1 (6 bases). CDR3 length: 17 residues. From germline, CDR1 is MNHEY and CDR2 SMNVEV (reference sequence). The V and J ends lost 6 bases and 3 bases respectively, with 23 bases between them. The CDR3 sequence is CASSKKKGGMPDYGYTF. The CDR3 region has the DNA TGTGCCAGCAGCAAAAAAAAAGGGGGTATGCCGGACTATGGCTACACCTTC.

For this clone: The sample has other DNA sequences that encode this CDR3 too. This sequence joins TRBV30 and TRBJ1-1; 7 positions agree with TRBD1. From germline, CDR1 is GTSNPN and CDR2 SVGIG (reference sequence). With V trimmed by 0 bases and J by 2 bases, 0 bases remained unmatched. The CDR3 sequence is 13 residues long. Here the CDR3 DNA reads TGTGCCTGGAGTGTAGGGGGCAACACTGAAGCTTTCTTT. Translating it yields CAWSVGGNTEAFF.

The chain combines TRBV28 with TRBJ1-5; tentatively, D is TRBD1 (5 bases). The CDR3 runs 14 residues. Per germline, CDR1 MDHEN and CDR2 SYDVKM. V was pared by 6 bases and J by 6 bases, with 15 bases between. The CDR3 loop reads CASRGPGSGQPQHF. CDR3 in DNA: TGTGCCAGCAGGGGGCCAGGGTCCGGTCAGCCCCAGCATTTT.

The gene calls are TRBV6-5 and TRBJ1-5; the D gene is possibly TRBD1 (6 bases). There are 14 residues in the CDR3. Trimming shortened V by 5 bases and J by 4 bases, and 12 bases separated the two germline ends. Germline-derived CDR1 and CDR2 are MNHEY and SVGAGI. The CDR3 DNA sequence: TGTGCCAGCAGTGGGACAAGGACGAATCAGCCCCAGCATTTT. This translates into CASSGTRTNQPQHF.

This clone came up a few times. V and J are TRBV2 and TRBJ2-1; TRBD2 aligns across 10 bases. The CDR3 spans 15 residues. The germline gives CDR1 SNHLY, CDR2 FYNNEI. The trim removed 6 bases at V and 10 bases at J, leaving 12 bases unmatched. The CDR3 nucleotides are TGTGCCAGCAGCCTTAGCGGGGGGTCCCTCGTCGAGCAGTTCTTC. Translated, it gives CASSLSGGSLVEQFF.

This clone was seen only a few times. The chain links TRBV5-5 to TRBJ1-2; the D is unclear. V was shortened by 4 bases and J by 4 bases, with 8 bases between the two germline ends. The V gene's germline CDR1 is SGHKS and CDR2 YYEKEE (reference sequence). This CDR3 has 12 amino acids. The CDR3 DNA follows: TGTGCCAGCAGCAACCGGGCCTATGGCTACACCTTC. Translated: CASSNRAYGYTF.

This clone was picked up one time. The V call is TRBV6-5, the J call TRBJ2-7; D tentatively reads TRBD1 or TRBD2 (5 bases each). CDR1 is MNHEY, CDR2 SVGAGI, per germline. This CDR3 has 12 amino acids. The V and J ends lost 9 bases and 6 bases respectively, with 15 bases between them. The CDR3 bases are TGTGCCAGTGGGACCCCGAAAGGCGAGCAGTACTTC. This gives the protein CASGTPKGEQYF.

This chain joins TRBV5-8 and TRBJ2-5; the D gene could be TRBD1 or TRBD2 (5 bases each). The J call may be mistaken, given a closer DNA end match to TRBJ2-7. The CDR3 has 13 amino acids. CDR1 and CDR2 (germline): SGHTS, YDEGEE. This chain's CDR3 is CASSQGRLYEQYF. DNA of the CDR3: TGTGCCAGCAGCCAGGGACGGCTCTACGAGCAGTACTTC.

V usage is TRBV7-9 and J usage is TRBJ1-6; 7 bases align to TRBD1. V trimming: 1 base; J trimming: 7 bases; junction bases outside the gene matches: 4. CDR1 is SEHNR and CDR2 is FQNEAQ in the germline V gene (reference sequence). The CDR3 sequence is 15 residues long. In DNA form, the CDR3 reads TGTGCCAGCAGCTTAGTCGGCAGGGGGAATTCACCCCTCCACTTT. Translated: CASSLVGRGNSPLHF.

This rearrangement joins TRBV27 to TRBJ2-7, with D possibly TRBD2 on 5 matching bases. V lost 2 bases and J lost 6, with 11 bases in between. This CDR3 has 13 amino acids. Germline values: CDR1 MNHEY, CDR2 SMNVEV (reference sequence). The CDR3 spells CASSLIRSGEQYF. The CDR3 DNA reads TGTGCCAGCAGTTTAATCAGGAGCGGCGAGCAGTACTTC.

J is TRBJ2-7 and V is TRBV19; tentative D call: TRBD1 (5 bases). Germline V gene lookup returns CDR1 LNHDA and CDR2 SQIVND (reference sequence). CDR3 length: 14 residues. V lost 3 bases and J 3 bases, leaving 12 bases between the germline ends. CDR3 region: CASSMRYRLYEQYF. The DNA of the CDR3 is TGTGCCAGTAGTATGAGGTACAGGCTCTACGAGCAGTACTTC.

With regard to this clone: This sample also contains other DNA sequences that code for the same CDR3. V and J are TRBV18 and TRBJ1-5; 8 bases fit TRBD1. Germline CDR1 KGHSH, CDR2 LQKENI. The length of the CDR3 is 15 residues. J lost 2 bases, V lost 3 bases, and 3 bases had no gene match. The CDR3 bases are TGTGCCAGCTCACCCGACAGGGGAGGCAATCAGCCCCAGCATTTT. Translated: CASSPDRGGNQPQHF.

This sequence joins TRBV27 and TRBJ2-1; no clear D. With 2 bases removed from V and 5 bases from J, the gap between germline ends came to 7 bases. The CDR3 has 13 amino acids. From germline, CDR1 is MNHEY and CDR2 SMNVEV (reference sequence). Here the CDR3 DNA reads TGTGCCAGCAGTTTAGCCCTACACAATGAGCAGTTCTTC. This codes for CASSLALHNEQFF.

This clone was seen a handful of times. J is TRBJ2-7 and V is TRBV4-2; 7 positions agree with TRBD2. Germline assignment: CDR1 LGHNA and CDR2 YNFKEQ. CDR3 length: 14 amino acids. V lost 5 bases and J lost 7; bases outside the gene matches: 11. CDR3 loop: CASSFGDYRGEQYF. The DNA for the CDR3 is TGTGCCAGCAGCTTCGGGGACTACCGGGGGGAGCAGTACTTC.

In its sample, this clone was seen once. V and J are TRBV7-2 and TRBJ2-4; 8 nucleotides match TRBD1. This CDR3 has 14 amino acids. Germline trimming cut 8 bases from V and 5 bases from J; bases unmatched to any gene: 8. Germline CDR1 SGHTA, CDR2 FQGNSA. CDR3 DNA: TGTGCCAGCGGGACGACAGGGGCCGAAAACATTCAGTACTTC. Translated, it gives CASGTTGAENIQYF. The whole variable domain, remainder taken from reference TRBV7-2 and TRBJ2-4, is GAGVSQSPSNKVTEKGKDVELRCDPISGHTALYWYRQSLGQGLEFLIYFQGNSAPDKSGLPSDRFSAERTGGSVSTLTIQRTQQEDSAVYLCASGTTGAENIQYFGAGTRLSVL.

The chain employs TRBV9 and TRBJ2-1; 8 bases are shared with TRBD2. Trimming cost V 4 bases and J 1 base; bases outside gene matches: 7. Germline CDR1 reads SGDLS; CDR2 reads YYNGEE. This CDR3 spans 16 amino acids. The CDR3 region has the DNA TGTGCCAGCAGCTCCTTCGGGGGGGAGTCCTACAATGAGCAGTTCTTC. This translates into CASSSFGGESYNEQFF.

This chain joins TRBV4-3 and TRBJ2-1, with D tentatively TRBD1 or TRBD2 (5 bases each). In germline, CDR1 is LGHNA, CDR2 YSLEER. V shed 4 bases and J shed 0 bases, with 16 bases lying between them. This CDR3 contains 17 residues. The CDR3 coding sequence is TGCGCCAGCAGCCGGGACCCCAAGTCCAGCTCCTACAATGAGCAGTTCTTC. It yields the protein CASSRDPKSSSYNEQFF.

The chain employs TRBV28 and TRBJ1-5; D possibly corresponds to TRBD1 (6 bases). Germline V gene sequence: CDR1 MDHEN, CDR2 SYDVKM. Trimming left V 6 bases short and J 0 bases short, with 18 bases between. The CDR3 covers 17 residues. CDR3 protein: CASSSTGLLNSNQPQHF. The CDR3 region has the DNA TGTGCCAGCAGCTCAACAGGGCTTCTTAATAGCAATCAGCCCCAGCATTTT.

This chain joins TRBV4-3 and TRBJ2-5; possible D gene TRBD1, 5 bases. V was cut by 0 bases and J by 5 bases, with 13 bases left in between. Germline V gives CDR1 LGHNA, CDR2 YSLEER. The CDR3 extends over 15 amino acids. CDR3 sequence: CASSQDSQGWETQYF. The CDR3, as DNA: TGCGCCAGCAGCCAAGATAGCCAGGGCTGGGAGACCCAGTACTTC.

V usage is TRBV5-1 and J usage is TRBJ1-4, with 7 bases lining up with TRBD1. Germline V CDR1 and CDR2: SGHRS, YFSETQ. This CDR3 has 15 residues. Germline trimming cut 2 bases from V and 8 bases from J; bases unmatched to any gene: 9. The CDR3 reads CASSFGGTAGEKLFF. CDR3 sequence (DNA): TGCGCCAGCAGCTTCGGGGGGACAGCGGGCGAAAAACTGTTTTTT.

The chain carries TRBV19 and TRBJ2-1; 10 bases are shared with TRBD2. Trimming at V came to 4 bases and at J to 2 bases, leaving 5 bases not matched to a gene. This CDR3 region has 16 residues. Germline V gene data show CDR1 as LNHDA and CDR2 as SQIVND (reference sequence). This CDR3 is CASSTGLAVTYNEQFF. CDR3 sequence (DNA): TGTGCCAGTAGTACCGGACTAGCGGTAACCTACAATGAGCAGTTCTTC.

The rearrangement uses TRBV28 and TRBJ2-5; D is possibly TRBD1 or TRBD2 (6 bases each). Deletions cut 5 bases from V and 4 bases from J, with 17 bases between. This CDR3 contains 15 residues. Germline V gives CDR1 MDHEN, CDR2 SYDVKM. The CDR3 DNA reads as TGTGCCAGCAGTCTCTCGGGGGCCATGGGAGAGACCCAGTACTTC. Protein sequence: CASSLSGAMGETQYF.

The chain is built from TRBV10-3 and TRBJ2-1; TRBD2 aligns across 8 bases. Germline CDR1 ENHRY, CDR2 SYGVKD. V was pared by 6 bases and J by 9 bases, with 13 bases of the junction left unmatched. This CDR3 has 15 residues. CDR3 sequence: CAISPGLGGGFEQFF. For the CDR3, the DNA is TGTGCCATCAGCCCGGGACTAGGCGGCGGTTTTGAGCAGTTCTTC.